This T cell receptor beta chain appears in the sequencing data of a study of blood T cell repertoires in COVID-19. Study background: COVID-19 samples collected from the United States, Italy and Spain covered acute and convalescent phases.

Per germline, CDR1 LGHDT and CDR2 YNNKEL (reference sequence). V gave up 4 bases and J gave up 4 bases; unmatched junction bases: 8. This CDR3 is built from 16 residues. Authors' processing steps: For nucleated cells, counts were estimated from reference gene primer amplification. Data came from immunoSEQ multiplex PCR; TCRdb stores just in-frame clones and leaves some out. The DNA gave D and trimming, while V, J and clone size come from that table. The sample consists of 72,000 or so clones, around 90% of them appearing once. The specimen sequenced was peripheral blood. The chain has TRBV3-1 (or the pseudogene TRBV3-2) and TRBJ2-7, with 12 positions matching TRBD2. This clonotype was sampled from an elderly woman with acute or convalescent COVID-19. In nucleotides, the CDR3 is TGTGCCAGCAGCCCCAAAAGACTAGCGGGGGCTTACGAGCAGTACTTC. Encoded protein: CASSPKRLAGAYEQYF.